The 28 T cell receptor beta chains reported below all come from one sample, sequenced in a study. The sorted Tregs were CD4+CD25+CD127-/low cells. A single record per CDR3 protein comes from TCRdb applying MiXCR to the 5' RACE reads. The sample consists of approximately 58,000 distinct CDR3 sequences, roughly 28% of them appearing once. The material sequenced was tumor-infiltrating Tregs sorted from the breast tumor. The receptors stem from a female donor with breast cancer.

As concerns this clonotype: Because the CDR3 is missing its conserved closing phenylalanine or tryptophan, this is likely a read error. CDR3 in amino acids: CASSLGSGSTIYL. The CDR3 DNA sequence: TGTGCCAGCAGCTTAGGGTCTGGAAGCACCATATATCTT. The chain is built from TRBV11-2 and TRBJ1-3; D call uncertain. The CDR3 is made up of 13 amino acids. Germline V gene data show CDR1 as SGHAT and CDR2 as FQNNGV.

CDR3 residues: CSVAQRNTGELFF. CDR3 DNA sequence: TGCAGCGTTGCCCAGAGAAACACCGGGGAGCTGTTTTTT. This chain uses TRBV29-1 with TRBJ2-2, with D uncertain. The CDR3 sequence is 13 residues long. Germline CDR1 reads SQVTM; CDR2 reads ANQGSEA. V shed 4 bases and J shed 2 bases, with 8 bases lying between them.

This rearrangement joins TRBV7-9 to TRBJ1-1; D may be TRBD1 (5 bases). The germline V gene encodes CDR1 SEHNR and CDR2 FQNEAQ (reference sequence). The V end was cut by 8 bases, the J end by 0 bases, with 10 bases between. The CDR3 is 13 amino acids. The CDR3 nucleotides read TGTGCCAGCGTAACAGGCGTGAACACTGAAGCTTTCTTT. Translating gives CASVTGVNTEAFF.

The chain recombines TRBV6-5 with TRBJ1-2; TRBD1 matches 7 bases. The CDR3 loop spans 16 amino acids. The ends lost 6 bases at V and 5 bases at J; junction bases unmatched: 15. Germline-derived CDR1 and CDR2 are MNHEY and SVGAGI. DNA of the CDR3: TGTGCCAGCAGCTCCCGGGACAGCGTCCCCCCTTATGGCTACACCTTC. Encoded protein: CASSSRDSVPPYGYTF.

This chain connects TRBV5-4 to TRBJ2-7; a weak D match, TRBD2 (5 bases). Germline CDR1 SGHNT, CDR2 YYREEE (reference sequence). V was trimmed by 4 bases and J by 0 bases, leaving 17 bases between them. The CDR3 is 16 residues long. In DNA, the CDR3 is TGTGCCAGCAGCCGGGCCCTCACGGGAATCTCCTACGAGCAGTACTTC. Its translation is CASSRALTGISYEQYF.

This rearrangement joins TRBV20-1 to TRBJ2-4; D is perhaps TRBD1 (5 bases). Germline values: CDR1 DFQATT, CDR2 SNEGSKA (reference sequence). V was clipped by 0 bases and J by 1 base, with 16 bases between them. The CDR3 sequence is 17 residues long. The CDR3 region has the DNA TGCAGTGCTAGAGATCTAGGGGCGGAGTTGGCCAAAAACATTCAGTACTTC. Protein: CSARDLGAELAKNIQYF.

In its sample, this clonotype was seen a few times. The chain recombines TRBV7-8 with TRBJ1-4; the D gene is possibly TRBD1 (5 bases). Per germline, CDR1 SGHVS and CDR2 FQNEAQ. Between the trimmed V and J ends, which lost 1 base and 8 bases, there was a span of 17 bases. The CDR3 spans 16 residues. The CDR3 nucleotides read TGTGCCAGCAGCTTAGAAGGAGGCAGGGCTGGGGAAAAACTGTTTTTT. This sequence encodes CASSLEGGRAGEKLFF.

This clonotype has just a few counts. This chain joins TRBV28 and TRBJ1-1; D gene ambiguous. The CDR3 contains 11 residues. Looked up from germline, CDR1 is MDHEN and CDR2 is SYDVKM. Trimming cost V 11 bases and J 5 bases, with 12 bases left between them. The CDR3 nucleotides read TGTGCCGGAGACGCCAGGACTGAAGCTTTCTTT. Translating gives CAGDARTEAFF.

CDR3 nucleotides: TGCGCCAGCAGCTTGGAACGGGACACTGAAGCTTTCTTT. The encoded protein is CASSLERDTEAFF. This chain joins TRBV5-1 and TRBJ1-1; D is undetermined. CDR1 and CDR2 (germline): SGHRS, YFSETQ. V dropped 0 bases and J dropped 3 bases, with 6 bases sitting between them. There are 13 residues in the CDR3.

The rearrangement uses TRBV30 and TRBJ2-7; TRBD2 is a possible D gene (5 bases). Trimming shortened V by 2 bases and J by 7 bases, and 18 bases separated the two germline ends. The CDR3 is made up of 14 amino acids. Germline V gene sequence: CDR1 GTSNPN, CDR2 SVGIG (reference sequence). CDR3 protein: CAWSLIRSGREQYF. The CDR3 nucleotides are TGTGCCTGGAGTCTTATTAGGTCGGGGAGAGAGCAGTACTTC.

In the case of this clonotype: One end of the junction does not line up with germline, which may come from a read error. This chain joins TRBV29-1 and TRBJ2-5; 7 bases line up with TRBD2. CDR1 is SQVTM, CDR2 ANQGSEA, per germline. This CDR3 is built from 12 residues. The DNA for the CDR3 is TGCAACGTTTTTCCGGGAGGAGAGACCCAGTACTTC. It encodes CNVFPGGETQYF.

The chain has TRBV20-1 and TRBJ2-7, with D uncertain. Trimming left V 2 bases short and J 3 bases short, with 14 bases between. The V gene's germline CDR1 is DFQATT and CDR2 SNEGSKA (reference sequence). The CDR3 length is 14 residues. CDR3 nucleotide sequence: TGCAGTGCTAGACCTGTGGGAACGCTCTACGAGCAGTACTTC. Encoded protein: CSARPVGTLYEQYF.

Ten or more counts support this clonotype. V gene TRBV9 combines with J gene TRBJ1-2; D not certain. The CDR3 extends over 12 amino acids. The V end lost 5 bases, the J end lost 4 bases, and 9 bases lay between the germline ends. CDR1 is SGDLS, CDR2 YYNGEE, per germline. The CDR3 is CASRTQSYGYTF. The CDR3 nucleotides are TGTGCCAGCAGAACCCAAAGCTATGGCTACACCTTC. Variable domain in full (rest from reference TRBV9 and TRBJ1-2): DSGVTQTPKHLITATGQRVTLRCSPRSGDLSVYWYQQSLDQGLQFLIQYYNGEERAKGNILERFSAQQFPDLHSELNLSSLELGDSALYFCASRTQSYGYTFGSGTRLTVV.

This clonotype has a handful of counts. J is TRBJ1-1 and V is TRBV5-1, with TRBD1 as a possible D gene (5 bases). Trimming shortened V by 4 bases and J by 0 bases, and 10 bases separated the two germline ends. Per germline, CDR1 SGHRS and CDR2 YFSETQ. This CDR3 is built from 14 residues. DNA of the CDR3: TGCGCCAGCAGCGCGGGGCTCATGAACACTGAAGCTTTCTTT. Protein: CASSAGLMNTEAFF.

CDR3 nucleotides: TGCAGCGTTGTCACCCGGTCGGGCATGAACACTGAAGCTTTCTTT. It codes for CSVVTRSGMNTEAFF. V is TRBV29-1 and J is TRBJ1-1; D is unclear. Between the trimmed V and J ends, which lost 4 bases and 0 bases, there was a span of 15 bases. The CDR3 runs to 15 residues. Per germline, CDR1 SQVTM and CDR2 ANQGSEA.

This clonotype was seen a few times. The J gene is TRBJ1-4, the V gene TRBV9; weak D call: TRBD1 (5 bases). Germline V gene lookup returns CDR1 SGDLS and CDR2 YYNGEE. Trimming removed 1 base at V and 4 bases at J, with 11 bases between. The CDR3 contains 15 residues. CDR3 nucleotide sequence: TGTGCCAGCAGCGTATCTGACAGCCGTAATGAAAAACTGTTTTTT. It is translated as CASSVSDSRNEKLFF.

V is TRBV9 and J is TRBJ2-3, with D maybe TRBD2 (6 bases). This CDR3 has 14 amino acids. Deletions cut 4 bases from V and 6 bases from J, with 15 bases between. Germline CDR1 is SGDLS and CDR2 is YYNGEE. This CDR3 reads CASSSRLDRDTQYF. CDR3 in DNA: TGTGCCAGCAGCTCTCGACTAGATCGTGATACGCAGTATTTT.

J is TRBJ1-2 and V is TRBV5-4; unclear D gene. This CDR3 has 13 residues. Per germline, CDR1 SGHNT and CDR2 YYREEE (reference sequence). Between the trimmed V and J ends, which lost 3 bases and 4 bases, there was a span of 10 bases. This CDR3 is CASSSDGVYGYTF. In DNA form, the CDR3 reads TGTGCCAGCAGCTCCGACGGAGTCTATGGCTACACCTTC.

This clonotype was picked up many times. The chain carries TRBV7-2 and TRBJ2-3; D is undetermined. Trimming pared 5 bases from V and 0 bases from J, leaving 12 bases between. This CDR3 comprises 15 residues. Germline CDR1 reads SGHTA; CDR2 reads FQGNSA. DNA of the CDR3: TGTGCCAGCAGCCCCAATACGGTTAGCACAGATACGCAGTATTTT. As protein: CASSPNTVSTDTQYF. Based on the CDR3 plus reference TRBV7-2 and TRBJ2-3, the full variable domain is GAGVSQSPSNKVTEKGKDVELRCDPISGHTALYWYRQSLGQGLEFLIYFQGNSAPDKSGLPSDRFSAERTGGSVSTLTIQRTQQEDSAVYLCASSPNTVSTDTQYFGPGTRLTVL.

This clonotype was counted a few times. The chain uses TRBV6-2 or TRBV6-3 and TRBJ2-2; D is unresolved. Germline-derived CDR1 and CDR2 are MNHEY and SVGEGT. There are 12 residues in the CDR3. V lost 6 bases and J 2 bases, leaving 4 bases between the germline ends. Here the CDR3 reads CASSSNTGELFF. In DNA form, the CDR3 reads TGTGCCAGCAGCTCAAACACCGGGGAGCTGTTTTTT.

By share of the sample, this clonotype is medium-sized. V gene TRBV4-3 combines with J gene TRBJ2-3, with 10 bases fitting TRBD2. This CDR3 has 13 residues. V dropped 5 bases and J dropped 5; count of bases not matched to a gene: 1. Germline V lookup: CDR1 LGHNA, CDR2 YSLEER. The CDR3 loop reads CASSLAGGDTQYF. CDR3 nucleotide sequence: TGCGCCAGCAGCTTAGCGGGAGGAGATACGCAGTATTTT.

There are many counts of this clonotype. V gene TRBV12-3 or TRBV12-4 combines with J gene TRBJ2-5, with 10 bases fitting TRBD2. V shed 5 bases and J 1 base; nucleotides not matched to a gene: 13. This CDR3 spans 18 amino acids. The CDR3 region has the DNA TGTGCCAGCAGTCCAAGTAGAGGTAGCGGGGGGATCCAAGAGACCCAGTACTTC. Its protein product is CASSPSRGSGGIQETQYF.

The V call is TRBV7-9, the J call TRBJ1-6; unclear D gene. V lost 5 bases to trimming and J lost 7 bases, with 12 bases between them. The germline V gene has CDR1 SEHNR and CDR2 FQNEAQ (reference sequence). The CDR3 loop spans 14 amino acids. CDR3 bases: TGTGCCAGCAGCCCATCCCCTCAGAATTCACCCCTCCACTTT. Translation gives CASSPSPQNSPLHF.

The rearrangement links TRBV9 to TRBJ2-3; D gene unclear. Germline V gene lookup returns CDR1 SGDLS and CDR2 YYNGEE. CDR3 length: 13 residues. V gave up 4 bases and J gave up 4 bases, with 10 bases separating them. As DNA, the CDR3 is TGTGCCAGCAGCCCCCAAGTGTCAGATACGCAGTATTTT. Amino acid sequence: CASSPQVSDTQYF.

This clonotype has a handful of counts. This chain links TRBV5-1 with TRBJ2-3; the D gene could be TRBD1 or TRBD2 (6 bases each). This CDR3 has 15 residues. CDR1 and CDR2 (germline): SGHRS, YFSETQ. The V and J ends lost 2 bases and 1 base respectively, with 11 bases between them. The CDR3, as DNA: TGCGCCAGCAGCTTACAGGGAGGAGGCACAGATACGCAGTATTTT. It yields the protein CASSLQGGGTDTQYF. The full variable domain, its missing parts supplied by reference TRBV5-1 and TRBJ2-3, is KAGVTQTPRYLIKTRGQQVTLSCSPISGHRSVSWYQQTPGQGLQFLFEYFSETQRNKGNFPGRFSGRQFSNSRSEMNVSTLELGDSALYLCASSLQGGGTDTQYFGPGTRLTVL.

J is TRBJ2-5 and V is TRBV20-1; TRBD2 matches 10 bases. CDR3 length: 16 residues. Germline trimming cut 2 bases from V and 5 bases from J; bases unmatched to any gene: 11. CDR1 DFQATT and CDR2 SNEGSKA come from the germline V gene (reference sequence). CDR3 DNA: TGCAGTGCTAGATCCGTAGCGGGAGGAATCCGGGAGACCCAGTACTTC. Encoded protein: CSARSVAGGIRETQYF.

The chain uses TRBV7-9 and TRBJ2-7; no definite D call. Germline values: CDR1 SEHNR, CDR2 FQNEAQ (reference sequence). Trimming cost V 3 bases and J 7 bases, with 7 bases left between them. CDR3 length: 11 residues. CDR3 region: CASSFMYEQYF. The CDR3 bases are TGTGCCAGCAGCTTCATGTATGAGCAGTACTTC.

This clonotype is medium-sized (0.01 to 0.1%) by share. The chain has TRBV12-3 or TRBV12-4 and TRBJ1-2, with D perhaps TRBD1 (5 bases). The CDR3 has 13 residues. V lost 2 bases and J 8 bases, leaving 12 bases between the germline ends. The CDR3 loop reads CASSLIEGTGYTF. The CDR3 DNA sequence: TGTGCCAGCAGTTTAATTGAGGGGACCGGCTACACCTTC.